The source of this T cell receptor (beta chain) is a study of response to subunit inactivated influenza vaccine. V lost 0 bases and J 3 bases, leaving 13 bases between the germline ends. CDR1 is MNHNS and CDR2 is SASEGT in the germline V gene. CDR3 length: 16 amino acids. MiXCR was run by TCRdb on the RT-PCR reads, yielding one entry per CDR3 protein. The table has approximately 700,000 distinct CDR3 sequences, roughly 13% seen once. Broader study findings: The authors proposed limited new T cell recruitment per seasonal influenza vaccination.

As regards this clonotype: Its target is not known.

The specimen was PBMCs from blood, collected less than 15 days before vaccination. The V call is TRBV6-1, the J call TRBJ2-3, with D maybe TRBD1 (5 bases). This TCR was recovered from a man aged 50-60 years who received an inactivated influenza vaccine. Written as DNA, the CDR3 is TGTGCCAGCAGTGAAGCCCTCACGACAGCGACAGATACGCAGTATTTT. Protein sequence: CASSEALTTATDTQYF.